Presented here are 13 T cell receptor beta chains from one specimen sequenced in a study of OX40 agonist ivuxolimab in advanced cancers. Data came from immunoSEQ multiplex PCR; TCRdb stores just in-frame clones and leaves some out. This table holds about 90,000 clones, less than 95% found once. The sequences come from CD4+ or CD8+ T cells sorted from blood, collected in a trial of the OX40 agonist ivuxolimab. Source of these receptors: an adult with an advanced solid tumor such as melanoma, head and neck, liver or kidney cancer.

The genes are TRBV5-1 and TRBJ2-3; TRBD2 aligns across 10 bases. The junction had 4 bases not matched to a gene; V was cut back by 5 bases and J by 4 bases. The CDR3 loop spans 14 amino acids. Germline CDR1 SGHRS, CDR2 YFSETQ. CDR3 sequence (DNA): TGCGCCAGCAGATCTAGCGGGAGTGCAGATACGCAGTATTTT. This encodes CASRSSGSADTQYF.

This clone was recorded only once. The CDR3 nucleotides are TGCGCCAGCAGCCCTAGCGGGCCCACGAGTCTCGATGAGCAGTTCTTC. Its protein product is CASSPSGPTSLDEQFF. The chain employs TRBV23-1 and TRBJ2-1, with TRBD2 matching over 8 bases. TRBV23-1 is an ORF, and what it does is uncertain. V trimming: 6 bases; J trimming: 8 bases; junction bases outside the gene matches: 15. The CDR3 consists of 16 residues.

This clone has just one count. The V and J genes are TRBV5-1 and TRBJ2-1, with 7 bases identical to TRBD2. Germline lookup yields CDR1 SGHRS and CDR2 YFSETQ. V dropped 3 bases and J dropped 0; count of bases not matched to a gene: 3. CDR3 length: 15 residues. In DNA, the CDR3 is TGCGCCAGCAGCTGGGGGGGAGTCTCCTACAATGAGCAGTTCTTC. Protein sequence: CASSWGGVSYNEQFF.

The chain has TRBV6-6 and TRBJ2-1; perhaps TRBD2 as D (6 bases). Germline assignment: CDR1 MNHNY and CDR2 SVGAGI (reference sequence). The CDR3 is made up of 13 amino acids. Trimming stripped 5 bases from V and 6 bases from J, with 11 bases between. This CDR3 reads CASSRSSVNEQFF. The CDR3, as DNA: TGTGCCAGCAGTCGGTCTAGCGTCAATGAGCAGTTCTTC.

The chain carries TRBV6-5 and TRBJ2-5; D is perhaps TRBD1 (6 bases). The J call may be faulty, since TRBJ2-7 better matches the DNA end. This CDR3 is 14 amino acids long. Germline CDR1 MNHEY, CDR2 SVGAGI. DNA of the CDR3: TGTGCCAGCACCCCCCTCCTAGGGGGACACGAGCAGTACTTC. Translating gives CASTPLLGGHEQYF.

The J gene is TRBJ2-1, the V gene TRBV11-2; D is perhaps TRBD2 (5 bases). V lost 0 bases to trimming and J lost 0 bases, with 12 bases between them. CDR1 and CDR2 (germline): SGHAT, FQNNGV. The CDR3 runs to 17 residues. This CDR3 reads CASSLDRPSGSYNEQFF. The CDR3 DNA is TGTGCCAGCAGCTTAGATAGACCCAGCGGCTCCTACAATGAGCAGTTCTTC. The variable domain in full, with the rest retrieved from reference TRBV11-2 and TRBJ2-1, is EAGVAQSPRYKIIEKRQSVAFWCNPISGHATLYWYQQILGQGPKLLIQFQNNGVVDDSQLPKDRFSAERLKGVDSTLKIQPAKLEDSAVYLCASSLDRPSGSYNEQFFGPGTRLTVL.

V usage is TRBV30 and J usage is TRBJ2-2; 9 nucleotides agree with TRBD2. The trim removed 0 bases at V and 6 bases at J, leaving 5 bases unmatched. Germline CDR1 and CDR2: GTSNPN and SVGIG (reference sequence). CDR3 size: 15 residues. Here the CDR3 DNA reads TGTGCCTGGAGTGTTTTTGGGACTAGCCCCGGGGAGCTGTTTTTT. It translates to CAWSVFGTSPGELFF.

V and J are TRBV2 and TRBJ1-5; no firm D call. Germline-derived CDR1 and CDR2 are SNHLY and FYNNEI. The CDR3 sequence is 14 residues long. V shed 2 bases and J shed 3 bases, with 8 bases lying between them. The CDR3 sequence: CASSELSYNQPQHF. The CDR3 nucleotides read TGTGCCAGCAGTGAATTGTCTTACAATCAGCCCCAGCATTTT.

This chain links TRBV21-1 with TRBJ2-3; the table calls TRBD1, which could not be checked here. TRBV21-1 is a pseudogene locus. There are 13 residues in the CDR3. DNA for the CDR3: TGTGCCAGGAGGACAGGGAGCACAGATACGCAGTATTTT. Amino acids: CARRTGSTDTQYF.

The genes are TRBV11-2 and TRBJ1-3; TRBD1 is a possible D gene (6 bases). The V gene lost 2 bases and the J gene lost 3 bases, with 14 bases spanning the gap. There are 16 residues in the CDR3. CDR1 is SGHAT, CDR2 FQNNGV, per germline. CDR3 sequence: CASSLRGHSVGNTIYF. CDR3 coding DNA: TGTGCCAGCAGCTTACGGGGACACTCGGTTGGAAACACCATATATTTT.

This clone was seen only once. This chain links TRBV29-1 with TRBJ2-3; 9 bases line up with TRBD2. The length of the CDR3 is 13 residues. CDR1 is SQVTM and CDR2 is ANQGSEA in the germline V gene. After removal of 4 bases from V and 4 bases from J, the junction contained 3 bases not matched to a gene. DNA of the CDR3: TGCAGCGTTGGTAGCGGGAGTGCAGATACGCAGTATTTT. Translating it yields CSVGSGSADTQYF.

This clone occurred a few times. The rearrangement uses TRBV4-1 and TRBJ1-5; D remains ambiguous. CDR3 length: 17 residues. The germline V gene has CDR1 MGHRA and CDR2 YSYEKL. Trimming pared 0 bases from V and 0 bases from J, leaving 12 bases between. This chain's CDR3 is CASSQEGRQLSNQPQHF. DNA of the CDR3: TGCGCCAGCAGCCAAGAAGGGAGGCAGCTTAGCAATCAGCCCCAGCATTTT.

The genes are TRBV5-5 and TRBJ1-2, with 9 bases that match TRBD1. V was pared by 2 bases and J by 3 bases, with 2 bases of the junction left unmatched. Germline CDR1 and CDR2: SGHKS and YYEKEE (reference sequence). The CDR3 totals 14 residues. The CDR3 is CASSLQGADYGYTF. Written as DNA, the CDR3 is TGTGCCAGCAGCTTACAGGGGGCCGACTATGGCTACACCTTC. Full variable domain (rest looked up from reference TRBV5-5 and TRBJ1-2): DAGVTQSPTHLIKTRGQQVTLRCSPISGHKSVSWYQQVLGQGPQFIFQYYEKEERGRGNFPDRFSARQFPNYSSELNVNALLLGDSALYLCASSLQGADYGYTFGSGTRLTVV.